Described below is a single T cell receptor beta chain sequence and its context. This clonotype has ten or more counts. Its target antigen remains unknown. Within one base of it there is no much larger clone, and no base qualities were kept. At the junction V is shortened by 6 bases and J by 1 base, with 9 bases in between. From the germline V gene, CDR1 is SQVTM and CDR2 is ANQGSEA. Measured from the cysteine to the phenylalanine, the CDR3 is 12 residues long. Kept here is only the CDR3 DNA, which spans 36 bases and is read in frame from base 1. The data derive from a study of Graves' ophthalmopathy and Graves' hyperthyroidism (dated by TCRdb to between 2018 and 2020). For context, the study as a whole: Peripheral blood samples were taken at the time of initial diagnosis, before any treatment was given. The study used signatures of the TCR beta repertoire to tell Graves' ophthalmopathy apart from Graves' hyperthyroidism and to predict which patients would progress to ophthalmopathy. In total, 120 to 150 blood samples were TCR-sequenced: approximately 40 ophthalmopathy, some 75 hyperthyroidism and approximately 17 hyperthyroidism-to-ophthalmopathy patients. To explore V-J signatures that separate ophthalmopathy from hyperthyroidism, a discovery set of about a hundred patients was enrolled, consisting of under 50 with ophthalmopathy and some 56 with stable hyperthyroidism. An independent validation cohort was composed of about 20 hyperthyroidism patients and 17 patients who later progressed from hyperthyroidism to ophthalmopathy. In six hyperthyroidism patients, the T-cell repertoire of thyroid tissue was compared with the T-cell repertoire of blood. Once sampling was done, hyperthyroidism patients were given methimazole at a starting dose of 30 mg daily, while ophthalmopathy patients were given high-dose intravenous methylprednisolone. For training and testing, the approximately 97 patients in the discovery cohort were randomly divided in a 7:3 ratio. Overall study results and their limits: In cross-validation, the 13-signature model distinguished ophthalmopathy from stable hyperthyroidism with approximately 90% sensitivity and 81.08% specificity, while in the test set the corresponding values were 80% and 75%. Most of the expanded thyroid clonotypes with a frequency above 0.001 were also detected in blood, and it was suggested that the thyroid immune response may be reflected by blood repertoires. Sample size was not statistically predetermined, and group allocation was not concealed from the investigators. In validation, the model predicted ophthalmopathy progression with 70.59% sensitivity and approximately 78% specificity; around twelve predicted patients were CT-confirmed with GO in a median of approximately six months.

Hyperthyroidism was considered stable if no progression to ophthalmopathy occurred within 18 months of follow-up. Hyperthyroidism patients were newly diagnosed, were aged 18 to 65 years, and had a disease duration under 2 months. Patients with other autoimmune diseases, uncontrolled infections, pregnancy or lactation were excluded. Clinical symptoms, serum thyroxine, TRAb, thyroid ultrasound and orbital computed tomography formed the basis of the diagnosis. Using Ficoll-Paque density gradient centrifugation, PBMCs were isolated from over 8.5 ml of fresh peripheral blood. Total RNA was extracted with Trizol reagent and quality-checked on an Agilent 2100 Bioanalyzer. For repertoire sequencing, the TCR beta CDR3 regions were amplified from RNA transcripts. A first-round RT-PCR used HTBI primers with the Qiagen OneStep RT-PCR kit, followed by a second-round multiplex PCR, size selection and purification. The libraries underwent paired-end sequencing with 100 bp reads on an Illumina HiSeq2000. Turning to the authors' computational methods: Reads were processed with SOAPnuke, discarding reads with adapters, uncalled bases, mean Phred below 15, or no exact constant-primer or identifier match. COPE v1.2.5 was used to merge the high-quality paired reads. Clonotypes were defined as unique nucleotide sequences and were aligned to IMGT TRB V, D and J references using MiTCR v1.1. Only V-J combinations with frequency above 0.0001 were analysed, covering approximately 99% of repertoires. A TCR clonal expansion and chaos score per V-J combination was defined as the ratio of F50 clonal expansion to chaos observed in the TCRdist matrix. Welch's t-statistics and random forest were used to narrow the features down to about twelve V-J combinations, which were then fed into a naive Bayes classifier. The similarity between thyroid and blood repertoires was quantified using the Morisita-Horn index. TCRdb trimmed public reads at Q25 via fastp, called clones via MiXCR and kept in-frame beta chains. Entries are consolidated by CDR3 protein sequence, retaining the most common genes and DNA. These V and J calls derive from TCRdb rather than the authors' analysis. The sample table holds roughly 420,000 distinct CDR3 sequences, of which 21% were seen once. Under 3% of the sample rests with the top ten.

The sequenced sample was peripheral blood. The clonotype comes from a young woman with stable Graves' hyperthyroidism. Donor details come from another sample of the same person, matched by shared clones. The V and J segments used are TRBV29-1 and TRBJ1-1; the D gene is perhaps TRBD1, on 6 matching bases. The CDR3 protein is CSVGHRNTEAFF. The sequenced DNA is TGCAGCGTGGGACACAGGAACACTGAAGCTTTCTTT.